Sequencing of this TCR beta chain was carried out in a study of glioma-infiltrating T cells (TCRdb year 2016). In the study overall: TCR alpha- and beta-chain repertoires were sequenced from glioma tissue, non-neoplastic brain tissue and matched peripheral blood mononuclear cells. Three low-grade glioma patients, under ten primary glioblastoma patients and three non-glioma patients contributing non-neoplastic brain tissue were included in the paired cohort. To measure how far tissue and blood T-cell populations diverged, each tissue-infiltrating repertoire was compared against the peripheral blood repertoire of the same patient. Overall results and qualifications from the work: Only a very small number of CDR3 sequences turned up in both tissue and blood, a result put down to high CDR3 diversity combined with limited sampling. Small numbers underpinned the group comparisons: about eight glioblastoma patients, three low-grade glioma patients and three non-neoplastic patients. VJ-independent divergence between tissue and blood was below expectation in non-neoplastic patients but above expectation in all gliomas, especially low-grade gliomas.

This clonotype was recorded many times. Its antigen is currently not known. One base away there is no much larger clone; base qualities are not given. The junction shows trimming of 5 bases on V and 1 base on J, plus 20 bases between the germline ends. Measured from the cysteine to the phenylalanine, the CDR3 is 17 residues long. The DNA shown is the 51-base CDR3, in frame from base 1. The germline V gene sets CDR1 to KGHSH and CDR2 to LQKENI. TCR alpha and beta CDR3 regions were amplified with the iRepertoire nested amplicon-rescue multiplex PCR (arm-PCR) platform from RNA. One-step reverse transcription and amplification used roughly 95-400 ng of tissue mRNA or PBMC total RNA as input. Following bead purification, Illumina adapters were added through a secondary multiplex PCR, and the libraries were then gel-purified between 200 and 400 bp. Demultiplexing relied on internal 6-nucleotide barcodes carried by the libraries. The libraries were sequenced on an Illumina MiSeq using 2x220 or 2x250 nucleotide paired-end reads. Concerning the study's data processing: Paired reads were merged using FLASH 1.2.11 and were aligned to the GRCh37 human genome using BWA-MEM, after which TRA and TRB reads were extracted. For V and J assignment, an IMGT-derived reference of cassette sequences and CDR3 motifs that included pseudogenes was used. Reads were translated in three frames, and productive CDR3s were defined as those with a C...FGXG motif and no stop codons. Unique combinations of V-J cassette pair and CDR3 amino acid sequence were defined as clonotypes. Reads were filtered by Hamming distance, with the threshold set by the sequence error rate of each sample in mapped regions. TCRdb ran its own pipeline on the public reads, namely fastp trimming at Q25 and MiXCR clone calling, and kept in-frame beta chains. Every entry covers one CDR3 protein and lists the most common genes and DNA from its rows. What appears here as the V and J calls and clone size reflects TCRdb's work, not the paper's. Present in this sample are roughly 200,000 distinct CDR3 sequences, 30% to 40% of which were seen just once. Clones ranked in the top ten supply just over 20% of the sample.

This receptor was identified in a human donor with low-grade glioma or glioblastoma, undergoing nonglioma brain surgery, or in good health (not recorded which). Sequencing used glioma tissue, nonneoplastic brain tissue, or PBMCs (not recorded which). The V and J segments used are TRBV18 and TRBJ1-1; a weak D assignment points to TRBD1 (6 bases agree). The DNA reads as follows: TGTGCCAGCTCAACGAAGGGGGGAGGATCTTCGAACACTGAAGCTTTCTTT. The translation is CASSTKGGGSSNTEAFF.